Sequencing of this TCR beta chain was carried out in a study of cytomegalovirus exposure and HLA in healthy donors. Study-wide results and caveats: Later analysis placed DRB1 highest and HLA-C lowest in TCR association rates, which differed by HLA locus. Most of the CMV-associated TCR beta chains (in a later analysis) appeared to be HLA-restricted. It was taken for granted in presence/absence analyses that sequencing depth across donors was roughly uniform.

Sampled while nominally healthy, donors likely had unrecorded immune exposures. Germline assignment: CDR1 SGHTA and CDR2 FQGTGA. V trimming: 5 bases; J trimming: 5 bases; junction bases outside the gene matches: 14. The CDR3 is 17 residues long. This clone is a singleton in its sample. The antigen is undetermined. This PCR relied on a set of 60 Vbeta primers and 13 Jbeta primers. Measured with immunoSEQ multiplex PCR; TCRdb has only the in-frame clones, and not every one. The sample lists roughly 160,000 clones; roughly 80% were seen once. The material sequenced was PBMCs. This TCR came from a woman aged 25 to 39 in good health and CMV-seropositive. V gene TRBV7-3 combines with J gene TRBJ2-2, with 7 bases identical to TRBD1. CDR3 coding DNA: TGTGCCAGCAGCCTCCGGGGTGAGGGGGCTAGTACCGGGGAGCTGTTTTTT. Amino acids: CASSLRGEGASTGELFF.